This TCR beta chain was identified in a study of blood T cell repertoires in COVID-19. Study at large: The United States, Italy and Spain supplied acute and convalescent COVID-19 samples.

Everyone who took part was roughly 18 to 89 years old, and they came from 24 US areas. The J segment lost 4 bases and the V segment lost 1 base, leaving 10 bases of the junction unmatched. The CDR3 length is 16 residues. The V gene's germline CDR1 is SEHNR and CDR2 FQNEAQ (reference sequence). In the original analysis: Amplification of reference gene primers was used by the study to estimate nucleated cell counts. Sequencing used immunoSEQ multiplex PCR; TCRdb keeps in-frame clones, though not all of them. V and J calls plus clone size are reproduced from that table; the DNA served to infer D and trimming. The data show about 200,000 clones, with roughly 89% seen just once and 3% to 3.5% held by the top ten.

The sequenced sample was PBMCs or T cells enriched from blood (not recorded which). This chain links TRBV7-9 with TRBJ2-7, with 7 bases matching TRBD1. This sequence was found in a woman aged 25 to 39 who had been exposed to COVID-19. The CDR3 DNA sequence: TGTGCCAGCAGCTTAGACTCAGGGGACAGAACATACGAGCAGTACTTC. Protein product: CASSLDSGDRTYEQYF.